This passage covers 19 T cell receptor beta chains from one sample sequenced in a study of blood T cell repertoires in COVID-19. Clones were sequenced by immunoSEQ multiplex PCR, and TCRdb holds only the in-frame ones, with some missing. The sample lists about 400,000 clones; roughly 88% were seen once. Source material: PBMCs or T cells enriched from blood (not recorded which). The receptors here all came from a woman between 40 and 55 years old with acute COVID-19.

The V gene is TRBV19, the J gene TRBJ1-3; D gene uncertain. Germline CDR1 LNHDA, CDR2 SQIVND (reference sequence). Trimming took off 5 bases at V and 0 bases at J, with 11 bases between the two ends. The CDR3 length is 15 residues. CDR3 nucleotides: TGTGCCAGTAGTGTTTCGTACAGCTCTGGAAACACCATATATTTT. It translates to CASSVSYSSGNTIYF.

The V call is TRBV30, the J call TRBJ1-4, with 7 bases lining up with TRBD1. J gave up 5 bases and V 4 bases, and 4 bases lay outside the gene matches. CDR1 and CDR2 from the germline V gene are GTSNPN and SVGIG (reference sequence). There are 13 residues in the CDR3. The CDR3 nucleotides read TGTGCCTGGACGGGACAGATGAATGAAAAACTGTTTTTT. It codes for CAWTGQMNEKLFF.

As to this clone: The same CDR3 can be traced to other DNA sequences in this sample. The CDR3 region is CASSLYRNTGELFF. The CDR3 nucleotides are TGTGCCAGCAGCTTATATAGGAACACCGGGGAGCTGTTTTTT. The genes are TRBV7-2 and TRBJ2-2; no clear D gene. This CDR3 region has 14 residues. V was pared by 2 bases and J by 1 base, with 5 bases between. Looked up from germline, CDR1 is SGHTA and CDR2 is FQGNSA. Together with reference TRBV7-2 and TRBJ2-2, the CDR3 gives the full variable domain: GAGVSQSPSNKVTEKGKDVELRCDPISGHTALYWYRQSLGQGLEFLIYFQGNSAPDKSGLPSDRFSAERTGGSVSTLTIQRTQQEDSAVYLCASSLYRNTGELFFGEGSRLTVL.

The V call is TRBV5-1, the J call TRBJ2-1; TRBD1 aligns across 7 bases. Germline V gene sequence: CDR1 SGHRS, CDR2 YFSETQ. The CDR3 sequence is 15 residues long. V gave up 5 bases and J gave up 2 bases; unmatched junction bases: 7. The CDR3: CASSPDRSPYNEQFF. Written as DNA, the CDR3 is TGCGCCAGCAGTCCGGACAGGAGCCCCTACAATGAGCAGTTCTTC.

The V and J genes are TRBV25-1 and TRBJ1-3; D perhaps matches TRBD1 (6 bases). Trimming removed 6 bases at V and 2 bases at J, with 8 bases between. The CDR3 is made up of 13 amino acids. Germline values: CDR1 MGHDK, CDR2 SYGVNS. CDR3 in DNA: TGTGCCAGCAGCCGACAGGCTGGAAACACCATATATTTT. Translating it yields CASSRQAGNTIYF.

CDR3 nucleotide sequence: TGTGCCAGCAGCTTAGTCCGGGGGACCCAGTACTTC. Protein product: CASSLVRGTQYF. The rearrangement uses TRBV7-2 and TRBJ2-5, with D tentatively TRBD2 (5 bases). CDR1 and CDR2 from the germline V gene are SGHTA and FQGNSA. Trimming cost V 1 base and J 7 bases, with 7 bases left between them. CDR3 size: 12 residues. The full variable domain, with the rest looked up from reference TRBV7-2 and TRBJ2-5, is GAGVSQSPSNKVTEKGKDVELRCDPISGHTALYWYRQSLGQGLEFLIYFQGNSAPDKSGLPSDRFSAERTGGSVSTLTIQRTQQEDSAVYLCASSLVRGTQYFGPGTRLLVL.

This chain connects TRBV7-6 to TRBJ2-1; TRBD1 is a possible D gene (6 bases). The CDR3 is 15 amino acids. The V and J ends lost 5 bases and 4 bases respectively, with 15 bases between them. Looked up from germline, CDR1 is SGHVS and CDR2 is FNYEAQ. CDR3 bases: TGTGCCAGCAGCCTACGCCGGGACATATACAATGAGCAGTTCTTC. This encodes CASSLRRDIYNEQFF. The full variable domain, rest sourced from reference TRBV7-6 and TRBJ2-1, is GAGVSQSPRYKVTKRGQDVALRCDPISGHVSLYWYRQALGQGPEFLTYFNYEAQQDKSGLPNDRFSAERPEGSISTLTIQRTEQRDSAMYRCASSLRRDIYNEQFFGPGTRLTVL.

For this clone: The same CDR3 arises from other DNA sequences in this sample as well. CDR3 sequence reads: CTSSQGKVDTDQETQYF. In DNA, the CDR3 is TGCACCAGCAGCCAAGGGAAGGTAGACACGGACCAAGAGACCCAGTACTTC. The J gene is TRBJ2-5, the V gene TRBV1; TRBD1, the table's D call, lacks a check against the DNA. TRBV1 is listed as a pseudogene. This CDR3 has 17 amino acids.

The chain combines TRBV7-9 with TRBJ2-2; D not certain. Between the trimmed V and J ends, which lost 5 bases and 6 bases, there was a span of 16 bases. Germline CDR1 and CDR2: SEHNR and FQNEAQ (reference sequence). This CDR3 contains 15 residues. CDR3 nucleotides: TGTGCCAGCAGCAATATTCCCCACAATCCCGGGGAGCTGTTTTTT. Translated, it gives CASSNIPHNPGELFF.

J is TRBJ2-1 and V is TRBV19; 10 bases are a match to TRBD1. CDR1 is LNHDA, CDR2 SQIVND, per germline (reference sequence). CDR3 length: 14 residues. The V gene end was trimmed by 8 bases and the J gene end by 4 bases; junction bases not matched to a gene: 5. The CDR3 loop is CASGDRGSYNEQFF. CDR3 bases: TGTGCCAGTGGGGACAGGGGCTCGTACAATGAGCAGTTCTTC.

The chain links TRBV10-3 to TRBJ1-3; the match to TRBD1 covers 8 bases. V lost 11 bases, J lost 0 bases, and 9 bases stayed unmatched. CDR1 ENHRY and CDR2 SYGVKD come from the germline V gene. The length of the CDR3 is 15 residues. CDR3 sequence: CAAQGQVISGNTIYF. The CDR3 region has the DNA TGTGCCGCCCAGGGACAGGTCATCTCTGGAAACACCATATATTTT.

The CDR3 loop is CASSNPGGETQYF. The CDR3 region has the DNA TGTGCCAGTAGTAATCCAGGGGGAGAGACCCAGTACTTC. The genes are TRBV19 and TRBJ2-5, with 7 nucleotides matching TRBD1. The CDR3 has 13 amino acids. Germline V CDR1 and CDR2: LNHDA, SQIVND (reference sequence). V trimming: 4 bases; J trimming: 4 bases; junction bases outside the gene matches: 3.

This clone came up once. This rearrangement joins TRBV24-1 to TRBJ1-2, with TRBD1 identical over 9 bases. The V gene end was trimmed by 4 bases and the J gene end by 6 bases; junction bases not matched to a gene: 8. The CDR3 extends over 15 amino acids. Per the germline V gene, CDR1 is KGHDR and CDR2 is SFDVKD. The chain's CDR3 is CATSDWGQGKDGYTF. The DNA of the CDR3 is TGTGCCACCAGTGACTGGGGACAGGGAAAAGATGGCTACACCTTC.

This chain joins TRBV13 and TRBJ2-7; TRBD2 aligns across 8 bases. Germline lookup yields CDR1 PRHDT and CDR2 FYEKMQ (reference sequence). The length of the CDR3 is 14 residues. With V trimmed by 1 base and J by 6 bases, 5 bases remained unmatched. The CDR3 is CASSLAGGPREQYF. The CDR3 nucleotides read TGTGCCAGCAGCTTAGCGGGGGGGCCTCGCGAGCAGTACTTC.

This CDR3 is CASSAGPSTDTQYF. CDR3 in DNA: TGCGCCAGCAGCGCAGGGCCGAGCACAGATACGCAGTATTTT. This chain uses TRBV5-1 with TRBJ2-3, with D perhaps matching TRBD1 (5 bases). The CDR3 spans 14 residues. The germline CDR1 and CDR2 sequences are SGHRS and YFSETQ. V was pared by 4 bases and J by 0 bases, with 9 bases between.

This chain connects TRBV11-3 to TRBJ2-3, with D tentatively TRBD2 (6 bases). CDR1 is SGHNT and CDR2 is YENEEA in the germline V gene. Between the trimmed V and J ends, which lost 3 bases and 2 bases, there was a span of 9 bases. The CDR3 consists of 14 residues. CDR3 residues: CASSLGGTTDTQYF. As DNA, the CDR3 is TGTGCCAGCAGCTTGGGGGGTACCACAGATACGCAGTATTTT. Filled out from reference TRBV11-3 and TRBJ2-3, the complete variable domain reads EAGVVQSPRYKIIEKKQPVAFWCNPISGHNTLYWYLQNLGQGPELLIRYENEEAVDDSQLPKDRFSAERLKGVDSTLKIQPAELGDSAVYLCASSLGGTTDTQYFGPGTRLTVL.

CDR3 region: CASSPRLAGLQETQYF. CDR3 in DNA: TGCGCCAGCAGCCCTAGACTAGCGGGGCTCCAAGAGACCCAGTACTTC. The V and J genes are TRBV5-1 and TRBJ2-5; TRBD2 matches 11 bases. Germline V gene lookup returns CDR1 SGHRS and CDR2 YFSETQ. CDR3 size: 16 residues. V lost 4 bases, J lost 1 base, and 6 bases stayed unmatched.

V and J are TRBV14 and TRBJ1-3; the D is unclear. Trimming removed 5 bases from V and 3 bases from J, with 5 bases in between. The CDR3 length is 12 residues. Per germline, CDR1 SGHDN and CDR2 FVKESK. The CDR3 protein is CASSSNGNTIYF. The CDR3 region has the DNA TGTGCCAGCAGCTCTAATGGAAACACCATATATTTT.

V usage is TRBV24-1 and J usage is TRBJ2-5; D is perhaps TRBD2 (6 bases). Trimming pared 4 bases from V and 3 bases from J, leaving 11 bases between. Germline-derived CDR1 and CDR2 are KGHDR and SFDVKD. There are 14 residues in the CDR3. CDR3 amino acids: CATSDRDWEETQYF. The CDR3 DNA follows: TGTGCCACCAGTGACCGGGACTGGGAAGAGACCCAGTACTTC.